The 2 T cell receptor beta chains below were found in one sample sequenced in a study of T cell changes during pregnancy in multiple sclerosis. The data were produced by immunoSEQ multiplex PCR, yet TCRdb's version contains in-frame clones alone and is incomplete. The table lists 60,000 to 85,000 clones, 80% to 95% of them singletons. The sequencing used peripheral blood, collected after pregnancy. The receptors derive from a female donor in good health, enrolled as a control in a pregnancy study.

V gene TRBV10-2 combines with J gene TRBJ1-5; 7 bases fit TRBD1. The CDR3 extends over 16 amino acids. The germline gives CDR1 WSHSY, CDR2 SAAADI. Germline trimming cut 2 bases from V and 2 bases from J; bases unmatched to any gene: 6. The CDR3 DNA is TGCGCCAGCAGTGAGACATACAGGGGCGGCAATCAGCCCCAGCATTTT. Protein sequence: CASSETYRGGNQPQHF.

Details on this clone: The same CDR3 can be traced to other DNA sequences in this sample. The V gene is TRBV27, the J gene TRBJ1-5; TRBD1 matches at 9 bases. CDR3 length: 14 amino acids. CDR1 and CDR2 from the germline V gene are MNHEY and SMNVEV (reference sequence). V gave up 6 bases and J gave up 5 bases; unmatched junction bases: 5. CDR3 sequence: CASSRDRADQPQHF. CDR3 coding DNA: TGTGCCAGCAGCCGGGACAGGGCCGATCAGCCCCAGCATTTT.